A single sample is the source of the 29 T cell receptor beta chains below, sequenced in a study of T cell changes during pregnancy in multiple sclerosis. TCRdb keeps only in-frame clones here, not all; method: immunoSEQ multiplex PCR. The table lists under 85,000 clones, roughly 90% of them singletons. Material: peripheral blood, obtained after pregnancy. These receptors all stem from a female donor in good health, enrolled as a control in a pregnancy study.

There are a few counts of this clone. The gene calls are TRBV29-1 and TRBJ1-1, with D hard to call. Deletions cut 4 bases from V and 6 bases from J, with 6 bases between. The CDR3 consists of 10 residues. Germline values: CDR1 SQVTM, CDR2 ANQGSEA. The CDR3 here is CSVGGSEAFF. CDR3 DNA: TGCAGCGTTGGAGGTTCTGAAGCTTTCTTT. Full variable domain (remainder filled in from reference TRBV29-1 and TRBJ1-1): SAVISQKPSRDICQRGTSLTIQCQVDSQVTMMFWYRQQPGQSLTLIATANQGSEATYESGFVIDKFPISRPNLTFSTLTVSNMSPEDSSIYLCSVGGSEAFFGQGTRLTVV.

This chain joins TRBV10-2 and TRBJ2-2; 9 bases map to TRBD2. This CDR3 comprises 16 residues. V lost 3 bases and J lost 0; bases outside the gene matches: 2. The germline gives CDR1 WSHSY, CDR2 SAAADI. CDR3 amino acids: CASSDPSGANTGELFF. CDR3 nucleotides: TGCGCCAGCAGTGATCCTAGCGGGGCGAACACCGGGGAGCTGTTTTTT.

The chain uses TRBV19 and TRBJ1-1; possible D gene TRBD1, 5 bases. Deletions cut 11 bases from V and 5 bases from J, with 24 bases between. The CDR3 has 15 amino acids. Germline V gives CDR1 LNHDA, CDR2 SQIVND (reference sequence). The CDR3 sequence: CACSFGQLGGTEAFF. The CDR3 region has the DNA TGTGCCTGCTCTTTTGGGCAACTGGGGGGAACTGAAGCTTTCTTT.

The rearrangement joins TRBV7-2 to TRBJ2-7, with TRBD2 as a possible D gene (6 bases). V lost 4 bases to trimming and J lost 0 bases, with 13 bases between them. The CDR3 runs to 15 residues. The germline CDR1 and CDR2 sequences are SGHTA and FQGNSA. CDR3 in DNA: TGTGCCAGCAGCTCACAGAGCGGGTCCTCCTACGAGCAGTACTTC. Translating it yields CASSSQSGSSYEQYF.

The CDR3 coding sequence is TGTGCCAGCAGCTTACGTCAGGAACTCAATCAGCCCCAGCATTTT. Translated, it gives CASSLRQELNQPQHF. J is TRBJ1-5 and V is TRBV7-2; no firm D call. This CDR3 comprises 15 residues. Germline CDR1 is SGHTA and CDR2 is FQGNSA. The V and J ends lost 2 bases and 3 bases respectively, with 11 bases between them. Based on the CDR3 plus reference TRBV7-2 and TRBJ1-5, the full variable domain is GAGVSQSPSNKVTEKGKDVELRCDPISGHTALYWYRQSLGQGLEFLIYFQGNSAPDKSGLPSDRFSAERTGGSVSTLTIQRTQQEDSAVYLCASSLRQELNQPQHFGDGTRLSIL.

CDR3 in DNA: TGTGCCAGCAGCCACCTAGCGAAGGAGCAGTTCTTC. Translation gives CASSHLAKEQFF. The chain is built from TRBV5-4 and TRBJ2-1, with D maybe TRBD2 (6 bases). The CDR3 contains 12 residues. V was clipped by 4 bases and J by 10 bases, with 12 bases between them. The germline gives CDR1 SGHNT, CDR2 YYREEE (reference sequence).

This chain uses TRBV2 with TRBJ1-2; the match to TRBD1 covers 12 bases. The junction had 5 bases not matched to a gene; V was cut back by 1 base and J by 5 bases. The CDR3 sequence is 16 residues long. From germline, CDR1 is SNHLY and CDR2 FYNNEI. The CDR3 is CASSEGGGQGAYGYTF. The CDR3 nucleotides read TGTGCCAGCAGTGAAGGCGGGGGACAGGGGGCGTATGGCTACACCTTC.

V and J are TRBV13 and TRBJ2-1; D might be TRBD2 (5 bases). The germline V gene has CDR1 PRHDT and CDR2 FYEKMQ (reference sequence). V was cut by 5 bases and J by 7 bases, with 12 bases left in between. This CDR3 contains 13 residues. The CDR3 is CASSMVRGNEQFF. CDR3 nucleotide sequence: TGTGCCAGCAGCATGGTGCGCGGGAATGAGCAGTTCTTC.

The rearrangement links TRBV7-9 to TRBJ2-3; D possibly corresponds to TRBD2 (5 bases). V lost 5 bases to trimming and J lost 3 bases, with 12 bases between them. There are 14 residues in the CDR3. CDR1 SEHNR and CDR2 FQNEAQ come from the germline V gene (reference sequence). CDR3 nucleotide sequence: TGTGCCAGCAGCCCCCGGGGTCGTACAGATACGCAGTATTTT. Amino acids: CASSPRGRTDTQYF.

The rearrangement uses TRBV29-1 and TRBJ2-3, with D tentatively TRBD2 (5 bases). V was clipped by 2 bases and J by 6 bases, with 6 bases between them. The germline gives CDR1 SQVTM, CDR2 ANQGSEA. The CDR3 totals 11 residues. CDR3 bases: TGCAGCGTTGAATGGGAGGATACGCAGTATTTT. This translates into CSVEWEDTQYF.

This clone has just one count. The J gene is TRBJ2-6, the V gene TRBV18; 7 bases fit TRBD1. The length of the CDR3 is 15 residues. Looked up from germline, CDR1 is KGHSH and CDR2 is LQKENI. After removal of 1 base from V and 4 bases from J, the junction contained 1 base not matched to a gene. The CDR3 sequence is CASSPQGAGANVLTF. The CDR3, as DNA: TGTGCCAGCTCACCACAGGGGGCCGGGGCCAACGTCCTGACTTTC.

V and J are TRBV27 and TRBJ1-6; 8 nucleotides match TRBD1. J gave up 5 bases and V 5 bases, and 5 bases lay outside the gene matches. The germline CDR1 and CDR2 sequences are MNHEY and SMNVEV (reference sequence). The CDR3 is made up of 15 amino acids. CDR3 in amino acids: CASSPRTGNNSPLHF. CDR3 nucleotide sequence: TGTGCCAGCAGTCCGAGGACAGGGAATAATTCACCCCTCCACTTT.

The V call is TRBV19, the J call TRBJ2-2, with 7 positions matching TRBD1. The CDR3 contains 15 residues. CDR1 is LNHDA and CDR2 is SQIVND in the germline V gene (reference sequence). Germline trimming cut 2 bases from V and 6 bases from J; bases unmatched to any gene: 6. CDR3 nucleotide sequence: TGTGCCAGTAGTATATCGGGGACAGTCCCCGGGGAGCTGTTTTTT. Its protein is CASSISGTVPGELFF.

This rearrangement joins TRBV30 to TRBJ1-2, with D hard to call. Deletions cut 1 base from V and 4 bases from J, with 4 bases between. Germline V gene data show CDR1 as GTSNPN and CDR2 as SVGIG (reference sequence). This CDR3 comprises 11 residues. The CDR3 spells CAWSDFYGYTF. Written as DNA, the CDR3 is TGTGCCTGGAGTGACTTCTATGGCTACACCTTC.

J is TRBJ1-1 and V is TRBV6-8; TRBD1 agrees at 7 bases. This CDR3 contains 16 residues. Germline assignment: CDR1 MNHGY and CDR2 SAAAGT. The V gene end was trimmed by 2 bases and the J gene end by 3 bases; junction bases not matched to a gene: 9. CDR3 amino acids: CASSYAYRGRDTEAFF. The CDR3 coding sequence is TGTGCCAGCAGTTACGCGTACAGGGGAAGGGACACTGAAGCTTTCTTT.

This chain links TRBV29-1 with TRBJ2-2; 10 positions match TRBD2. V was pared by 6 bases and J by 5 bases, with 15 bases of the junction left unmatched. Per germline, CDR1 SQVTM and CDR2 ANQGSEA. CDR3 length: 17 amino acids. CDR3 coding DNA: TGCAGCGTCGTATTTAGCGGGAGGAGGTTAGGGACCGGGGAGCTGTTTTTT. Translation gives CSVVFSGRRLGTGELFF.

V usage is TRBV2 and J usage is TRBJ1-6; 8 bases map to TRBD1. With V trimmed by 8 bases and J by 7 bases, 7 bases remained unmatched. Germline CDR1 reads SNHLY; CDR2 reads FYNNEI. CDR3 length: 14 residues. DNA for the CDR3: TGTGCCAGCGGGGAGACAGGGGTGAATTCACCCCTCCACTTT. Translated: CASGETGVNSPLHF.

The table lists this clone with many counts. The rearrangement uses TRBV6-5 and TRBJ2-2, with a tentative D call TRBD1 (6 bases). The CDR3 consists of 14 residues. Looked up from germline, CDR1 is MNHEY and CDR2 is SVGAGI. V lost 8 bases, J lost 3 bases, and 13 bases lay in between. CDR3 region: CASRGEGDTGELFF. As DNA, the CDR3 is TGTGCCAGCCGAGGAGAGGGGGACACCGGGGAGCTGTTTTTT.

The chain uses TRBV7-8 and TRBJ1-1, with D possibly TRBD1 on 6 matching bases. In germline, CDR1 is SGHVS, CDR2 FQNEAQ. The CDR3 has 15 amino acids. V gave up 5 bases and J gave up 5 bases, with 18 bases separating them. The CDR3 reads CASSRLQGKGTEAFF. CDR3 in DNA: TGTGCCAGCAGCCGTTTACAGGGAAAGGGGACTGAAGCTTTCTTT.

CDR3 sequence reads: CASSNRLAGRGGELFF. Here the CDR3 DNA reads TGTGCCAGCAGCAACCGACTAGCCGGAAGGGGCGGGGAGCTGTTTTTT. V gene TRBV9 combines with J gene TRBJ2-2, with 7 bases lining up with TRBD2. The junction had 13 bases not matched to a gene; V was cut back by 4 bases and J by 7 bases. This CDR3 has 16 amino acids. Germline loops: CDR1 SGDLS, CDR2 YYNGEE.

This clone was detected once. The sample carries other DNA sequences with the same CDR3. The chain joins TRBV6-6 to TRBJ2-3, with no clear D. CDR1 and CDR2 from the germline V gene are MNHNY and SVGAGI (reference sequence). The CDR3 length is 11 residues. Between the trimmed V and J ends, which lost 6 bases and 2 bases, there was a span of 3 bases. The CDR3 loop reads CASRYTDTQYF. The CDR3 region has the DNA TGTGCCAGCAGATACACAGATACGCAGTATTTT.

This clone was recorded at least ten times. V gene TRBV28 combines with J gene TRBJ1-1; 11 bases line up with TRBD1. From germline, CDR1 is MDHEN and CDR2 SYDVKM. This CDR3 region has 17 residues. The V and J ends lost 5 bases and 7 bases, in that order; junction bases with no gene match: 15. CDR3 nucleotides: TGTGCCAGCAGTCCCATTTATTCGGACAGGGGGCAGATTGAAGCTTTCTTT. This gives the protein CASSPIYSDRGQIEAFF.

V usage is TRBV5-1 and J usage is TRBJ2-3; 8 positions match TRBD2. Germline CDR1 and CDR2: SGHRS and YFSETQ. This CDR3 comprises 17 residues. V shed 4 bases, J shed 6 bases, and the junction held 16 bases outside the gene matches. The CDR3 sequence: CASSPGDSGVLRDTQYF. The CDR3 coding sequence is TGCGCCAGCAGCCCTGGGGATAGCGGGGTCCTCCGTGATACGCAGTATTTT.

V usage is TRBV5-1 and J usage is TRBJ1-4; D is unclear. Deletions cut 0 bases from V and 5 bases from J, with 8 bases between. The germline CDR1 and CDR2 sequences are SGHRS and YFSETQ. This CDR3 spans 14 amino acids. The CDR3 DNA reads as TGCGCCAGCAGCTTGGGCGGCGTAAATGAAAAACTGTTTTTT. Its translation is CASSLGGVNEKLFF.

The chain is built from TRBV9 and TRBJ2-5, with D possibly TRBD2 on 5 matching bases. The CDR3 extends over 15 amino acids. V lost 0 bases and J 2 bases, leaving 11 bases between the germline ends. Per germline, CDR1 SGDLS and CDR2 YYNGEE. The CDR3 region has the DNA TGTGCCAGCAGCGTAGGGGCGAGCGGTCAAGAGACCCAGTACTTC. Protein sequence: CASSVGASGQETQYF.

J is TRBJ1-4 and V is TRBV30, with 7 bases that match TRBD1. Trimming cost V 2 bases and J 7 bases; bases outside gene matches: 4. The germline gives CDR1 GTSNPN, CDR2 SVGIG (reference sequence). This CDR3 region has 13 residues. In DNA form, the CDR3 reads TGTGCCTGGAGTTTGGGGACAGCTGAAAAACTGTTTTTT. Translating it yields CAWSLGTAEKLFF.

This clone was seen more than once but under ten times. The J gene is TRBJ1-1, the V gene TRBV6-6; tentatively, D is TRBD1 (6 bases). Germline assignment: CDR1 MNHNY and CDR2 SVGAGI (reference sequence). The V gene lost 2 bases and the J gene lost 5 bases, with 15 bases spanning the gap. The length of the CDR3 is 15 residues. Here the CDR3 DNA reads TGTGCCAGCAGTTACGCCCCACAGGGCGGGACTGAAGCTTTCTTT. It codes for CASSYAPQGGTEAFF.

The CDR3 coding sequence is TGCAGCGTTGACGGGAATGAGCAGTTCTTC. The encoded protein is CSVDGNEQFF. The chain joins TRBV29-1 to TRBJ2-1; D is undetermined. The CDR3 length is 10 residues. The germline gives CDR1 SQVTM, CDR2 ANQGSEA. V lost 3 bases to trimming and J lost 7 bases, with 4 bases between them.

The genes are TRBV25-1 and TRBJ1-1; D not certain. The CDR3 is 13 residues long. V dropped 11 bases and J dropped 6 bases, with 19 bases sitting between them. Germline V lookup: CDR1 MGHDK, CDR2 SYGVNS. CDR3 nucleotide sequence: TGTGCCTCCAGTCCCCCGGAAAGCGCTGAAGCTTTCTTT. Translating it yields CASSPPESAEAFF.